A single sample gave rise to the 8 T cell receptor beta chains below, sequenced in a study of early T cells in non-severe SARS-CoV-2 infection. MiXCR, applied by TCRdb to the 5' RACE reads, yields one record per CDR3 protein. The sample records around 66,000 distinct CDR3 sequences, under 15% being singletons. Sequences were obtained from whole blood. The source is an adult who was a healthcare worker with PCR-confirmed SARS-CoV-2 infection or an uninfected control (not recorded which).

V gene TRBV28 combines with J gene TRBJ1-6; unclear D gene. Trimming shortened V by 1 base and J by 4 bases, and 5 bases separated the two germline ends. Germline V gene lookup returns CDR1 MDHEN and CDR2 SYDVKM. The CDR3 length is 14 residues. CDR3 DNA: TGTGCCAGCAGTTTATATGATTATAATTCACCCCTCCACTTT. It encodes CASSLYDYNSPLHF.

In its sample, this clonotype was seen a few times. The CDR3 loop reads CSARKGAGEYF. In nucleotides, the CDR3 is TGCAGTGCTAGAAAGGGTGCGGGGGAGTATTTT. The V gene is TRBV20-1, the J gene TRBJ2-3; 7 nucleotides match TRBD2. This CDR3 has 11 residues. The V and J ends lost 2 bases and 13 bases, in that order; junction bases with no gene match: 6. Germline V lookup: CDR1 DFQATT, CDR2 SNEGSKA (reference sequence).

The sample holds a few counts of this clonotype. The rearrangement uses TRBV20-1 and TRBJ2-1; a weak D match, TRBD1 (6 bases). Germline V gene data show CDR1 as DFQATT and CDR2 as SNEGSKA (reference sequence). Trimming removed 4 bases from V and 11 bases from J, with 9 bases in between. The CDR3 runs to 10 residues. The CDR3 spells CSATGAKQFF. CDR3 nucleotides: TGCAGTGCTACAGGGGCCAAGCAGTTCTTC.

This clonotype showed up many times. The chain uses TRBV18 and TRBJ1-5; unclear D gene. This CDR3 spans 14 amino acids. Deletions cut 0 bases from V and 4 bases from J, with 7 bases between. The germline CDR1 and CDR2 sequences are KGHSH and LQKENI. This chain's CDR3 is CASSPPFENQPQHF. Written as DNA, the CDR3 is TGTGCCAGCTCACCACCTTTTGAGAATCAGCCCCAGCATTTT.

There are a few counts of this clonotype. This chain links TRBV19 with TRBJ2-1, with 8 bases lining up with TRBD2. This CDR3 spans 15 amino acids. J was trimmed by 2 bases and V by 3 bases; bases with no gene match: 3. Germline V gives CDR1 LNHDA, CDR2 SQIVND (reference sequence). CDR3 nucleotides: TGTGCCAGTAGTATTCGGGGGGGGACCTACAATGAGCAGTTCTTC. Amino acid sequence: CASSIRGGTYNEQFF.

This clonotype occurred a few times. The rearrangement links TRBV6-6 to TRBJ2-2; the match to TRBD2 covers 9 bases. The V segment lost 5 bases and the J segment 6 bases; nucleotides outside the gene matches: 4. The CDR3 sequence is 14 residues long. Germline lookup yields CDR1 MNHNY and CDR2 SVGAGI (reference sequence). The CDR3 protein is CASSVAGAAGELFF. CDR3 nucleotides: TGTGCCAGCAGTGTAGCGGGAGCGGCCGGGGAGCTGTTTTTT.

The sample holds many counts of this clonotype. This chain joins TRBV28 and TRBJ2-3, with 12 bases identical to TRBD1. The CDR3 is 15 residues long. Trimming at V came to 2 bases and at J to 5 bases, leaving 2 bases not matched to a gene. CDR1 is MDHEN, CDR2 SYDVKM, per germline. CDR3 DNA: TGTGCCAGCAGTTTAGGGGACAGGGGGCGAGATACGCAGTATTTT. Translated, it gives CASSLGDRGRDTQYF.

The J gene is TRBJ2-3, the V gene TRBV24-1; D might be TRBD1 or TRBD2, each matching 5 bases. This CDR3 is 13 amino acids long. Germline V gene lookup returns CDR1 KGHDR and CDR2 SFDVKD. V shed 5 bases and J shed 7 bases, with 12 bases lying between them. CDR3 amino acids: CATSVRGANTQYF. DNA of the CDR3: TGTGCCACCAGTGTAAGAGGGGCGAATACGCAGTATTTT.